This passage covers 20 T cell receptor beta chains from one sample sequenced in a study of blood T cell repertoires in COVID-19. The protocol was immunoSEQ multiplex PCR, while the TCRdb copy is restricted to in-frame clones and leaves out a portion. Of approximately 140,000 clones in the sample, about 87% are singletons; the top ten hold approximately 10%. Sequenced: peripheral blood. These receptors came from a man in his sixties with active or convalescent COVID-19.

The gene calls are TRBV7-9 and TRBJ1-2; 8 bases map to TRBD1. Unmatched junction bases numbered 15, after V lost 1 base and J lost 5 bases. The CDR3 is made up of 18 amino acids. CDR1 and CDR2 from the germline V gene are SEHNR and FQNEAQ (reference sequence). DNA for the CDR3: TGTGCCAGCAGCTTAGATTCCCGCCCGACAGGGGCCAGGTATGGCTACACCTTC. Its protein product is CASSLDSRPTGARYGYTF. Variable domain in full (rest from reference TRBV7-9 and TRBJ1-2): DTGVSQNPRHKITKRGQNVTFRCDPISEHNRLYWYRQTLGQGPEFLTYFQNEAQLEKSRLLSDRFSAERPKGSFSTLEIQRTEQGDSAMYLCASSLDSRPTGARYGYTFGSGTRLTVV.

In this sample, this clone turned up a few times. This chain uses TRBV4-3 with TRBJ1-3; the D is unclear. The V and J ends lost 0 bases and 2 bases respectively, with 11 bases between them. Per germline, CDR1 LGHNA and CDR2 YSLEER. The CDR3 is 16 amino acids. Here the CDR3 DNA reads TGCGCCAGCAGCCAAGATGGAGGGTACGCTGGAAACACCATATATTTT. Its protein product is CASSQDGGYAGNTIYF.

The CDR3 loop is CASSLGGLGDTQYF. DNA of the CDR3: TGTGCCAGCAGTTTGGGGGGGCTCGGGGATACGCAGTATTTT. The chain recombines TRBV28 with TRBJ2-3; TRBD2 might be the D (7 bases). This CDR3 has 14 residues. Germline loops: CDR1 MDHEN, CDR2 SYDVKM. Trimming took 3 bases from V and 6 from J, leaving 13 bases between them.

This chain uses TRBV7-9 with TRBJ2-1, with D possibly matching TRBD2 (6 bases). Trimming took off 4 bases at V and 0 bases at J, with 19 bases between the two ends. Per germline, CDR1 SEHNR and CDR2 FQNEAQ (reference sequence). The CDR3 is 18 residues long. CDR3 sequence: CASSSTWGEQHSYNEQFF. As DNA, the CDR3 is TGTGCCAGCAGCTCCACTTGGGGGGAACAACACTCCTACAATGAGCAGTTCTTC.

This clone was recorded a few times. Here the CDR3 DNA reads TGCGCCAGCAGCGAGGGACGAGCGGCGGGAGGCGAGCAGTACTTC. Translating it yields CASSEGRAAGGEQYF. The chain links TRBV5-1 to TRBJ2-7; TRBD2 agrees at 8 bases. This CDR3 has 15 amino acids. The germline V gene encodes CDR1 SGHRS and CDR2 YFSETQ. J was trimmed by 6 bases and V by 4 bases; bases with no gene match: 12.

To note about this clone: Additional DNA sequences in this sample encode the identical CDR3. V and J are TRBV11-2 and TRBJ2-2; D is uncertain. Germline-derived CDR1 and CDR2 are SGHAT and FQNNGV. Trimming pared 2 bases from V and 2 bases from J, leaving 9 bases between. The CDR3 totals 15 residues. For the CDR3, the DNA is TGTGCCAGCAGCTTATTGGCTTCAAACACCGGGGAGCTGTTTTTT. Protein product: CASSLLASNTGELFF.

This clone was detected only a few times. The J gene is TRBJ2-3, the V gene TRBV2; D unclear. CDR1 is SNHLY and CDR2 is FYNNEI in the germline V gene. V gave up 3 bases and J gave up 5 bases, with 9 bases separating them. CDR3 length: 13 residues. DNA for the CDR3: TGTGCCAGCAGTGAGGAGCAGAGAGATACGCAGTATTTT. Its protein is CASSEEQRDTQYF.

V gene TRBV2 combines with J gene TRBJ2-7; TRBD2 aligns across 8 bases. The CDR3 is made up of 13 amino acids. CDR1 and CDR2 from the germline V gene are SNHLY and FYNNEI. With V trimmed by 6 bases and J by 2 bases, 3 bases remained unmatched. The CDR3 DNA is TGTGCCAGCAGCGGACTAGCACCCTACGAGCAGTACTTC. It translates to CASSGLAPYEQYF.

As for this clone: Sequence at one end of the junction differs from germline and may be a read error. The rearrangement links TRBV28 to TRBJ2-2; D is possibly TRBD2 (5 bases). CDR1 is MDHEN and CDR2 is SYDVKM in the germline V gene. The length of the CDR3 is 11 residues. The CDR3 sequence: CASSRTGKLFF. The CDR3 bases are TGTGCCAGCAGTCGAACCGGGAAGCTGTTTTTT.

The chain has TRBV19 and TRBJ1-3, with TRBD1 matching 7 bases. After removal of 5 bases from V and 0 bases from J, the junction contained 7 bases not matched to a gene. This CDR3 has 16 amino acids. Per germline, CDR1 LNHDA and CDR2 SQIVND (reference sequence). The CDR3 sequence: CASSVRQGYSGNTIYF. DNA for the CDR3: TGTGCCAGTAGTGTTCGACAGGGCTACTCTGGAAACACCATATATTTT.

V usage is TRBV9 and J usage is TRBJ2-5; TRBD2 matches 9 bases. The V segment lost 1 base and the J segment 1 base; nucleotides outside the gene matches: 2. Germline CDR1 and CDR2: SGDLS and YYNGEE. This CDR3 comprises 15 residues. CDR3 DNA sequence: TGTGCCAGCAGCGTAATGACTAGCGGCCAAGAGACCCAGTACTTC. The encoded protein is CASSVMTSGQETQYF.

This chain uses TRBV29-1 with TRBJ2-3, with TRBD2 matching 7 bases. Germline values: CDR1 SQVTM, CDR2 ANQGSEA. Trimming cost V 6 bases and J 6 bases; bases outside gene matches: 3. The CDR3 is 11 amino acids. DNA for the CDR3: TGCAGCGTGTGGGGGGGGGATACGCAGTATTTT. Translating gives CSVWGGDTQYF.

The V gene is TRBV5-1, the J gene TRBJ2-7, with 7 nucleotides matching TRBD1. Germline-derived CDR1 and CDR2 are SGHRS and YFSETQ. The CDR3 covers 14 residues. V shed 5 bases and J 3 bases; nucleotides not matched to a gene: 8. The CDR3 region is CASRVGTANYEQYF. In DNA, the CDR3 is TGCGCCAGCAGGGTAGGGACAGCAAACTACGAGCAGTACTTC.

The chain links TRBV10-3 to TRBJ2-4; maybe TRBD1 (6 bases). V lost 0 bases, J lost 12 bases, and 18 bases lay in between. CDR3 length: 15 amino acids. Germline lookup yields CDR1 ENHRY and CDR2 SYGVKD. The CDR3 here is CAISESSGTPFNQYF. DNA for the CDR3: TGTGCCATCAGTGAGTCGAGTGGGACACCGTTTAATCAGTACTTC.

V is TRBV15 and J is TRBJ2-2; 12 nucleotides align to TRBD2. This CDR3 is 18 amino acids long. V lost 3 bases and J lost 3; bases outside the gene matches: 8. Looked up from germline, CDR1 is LNHNV and CDR2 is YYDKDF (reference sequence). This CDR3 is CATSRGGLAGGYTGELFF. The CDR3 coding sequence is TGTGCCACCAGCAGGGGGGGCCTAGCGGGAGGGTACACCGGGGAGCTGTTTTTT. The full variable domain, in which reference TRBV15 and TRBJ2-2 provide the parts outside the CDR3, is DAMVIQNPRYQVTQFGKPVTLSCSQTLNHNVMYWYQQKSSQAPKLLFHYYDKDFNNEADTPDNFQSRRPNTSFCFLDIRSPGLGDTAMYLCATSRGGLAGGYTGELFFGEGSRLTVL.

V usage is TRBV19 and J usage is TRBJ2-5; D is possibly TRBD2 (6 bases). CDR1 is LNHDA and CDR2 is SQIVND in the germline V gene (reference sequence). The CDR3 is 14 residues long. V was trimmed by 6 bases and J by 5 bases, leaving 16 bases between them. The CDR3: CASRAMGGGETQYF. CDR3 nucleotide sequence: TGTGCCAGTAGAGCCATGGGAGGAGGTGAGACCCAGTACTTC.

The rearrangement uses TRBV18 and TRBJ2-3; TRBD2 aligns across 13 bases. In germline, CDR1 is KGHSH, CDR2 LQKENI. CDR3 length equals 15 residues. The V and J ends lost 4 bases and 5 bases, in that order; junction bases with no gene match: 3. The CDR3 DNA reads TGTGCCAGCTCACTTCGGACTAGCGGGAGAGATACGCAGTATTTT. Its translation: CASSLRTSGRDTQYF.

This chain links TRBV6-9 with TRBJ2-7; 9 bases are shared with TRBD1. The germline V gene encodes CDR1 MNHGY and CDR2 SVAAGI. V was clipped by 7 bases and J by 6 bases; unmatched bases: 13. The CDR3 is 15 residues long. In nucleotides, the CDR3 is TGTGCCAGCATTGTAGGAGGGACAGGGATGGGCGAGCAGTACTTC. Encoded protein: CASIVGGTGMGEQYF.

The table lists this clone with a few counts. This chain joins TRBV6-6 and TRBJ1-5, with TRBD1 matching over 9 bases. Germline V gives CDR1 MNHNY, CDR2 SVGAGI (reference sequence). CDR3 size: 17 residues. V was clipped by 5 bases and J by 0 bases; unmatched bases: 8. Written as DNA, the CDR3 is TGTGCCAGCAGTCCGGGACAGGGCTCAGGTAGCAATCAGCCCCAGCATTTT. It encodes CASSPGQGSGSNQPQHF.

This CDR3 reads CASRPTGYGYTF. For the CDR3, the DNA is TGTGCCAGCAGACCTACAGGGTATGGCTACACCTTC. The genes are TRBV28 and TRBJ1-2; tentatively, D is TRBD1 (6 bases). Deletions cut 6 bases from V and 5 bases from J, with 10 bases between. CDR1 is MDHEN, CDR2 SYDVKM, per germline. This CDR3 is built from 12 residues.